These 30 T cell receptor beta chains share one sample of origin, sequenced in a study of cytomegalovirus exposure and HLA in healthy donors. PCR was performed using 60 Vbeta and 13 Jbeta primers. TCRdb's copy holds only in-frame clones and misses some; the assay was immunoSEQ multiplex PCR. The top ten clones hold approximately 4.9% of a sample with approximately 140,000 clones, around 77% of them seen once. Source material: PBMCs. The receptors derive from a woman between 50 and 59 years old in good health and CMV-seronegative.

Turning to this clone: Other DNA sequences in this sample translate to the same CDR3. The chain combines TRBV5-6 with TRBJ2-5; D is perhaps TRBD1 (6 bases). Germline CDR1 SGHDT, CDR2 YYEEEE. V was shortened by 0 bases and J by 4 bases, with 7 bases between the two germline ends. The CDR3 length is 13 residues. The CDR3 DNA reads TGTGCCAGCAGCTTGGCAGGGGTAGAGACCCAGTACTTC. This translates into CASSLAGVETQYF. Based on the CDR3 plus reference TRBV5-6 and TRBJ2-5, the full variable domain is DAGVTQSPTHLIKTRGQQVTLRCSPKSGHDTVSWYQQALGQGPQFIFQYYEEEERQRGNFPDRFSGHQFPNYSSELNVNALLLGDSALYLCASSLAGVETQYFGPGTRLLVL.

This chain uses TRBV4-1 with TRBJ2-5; 8 positions agree with TRBD1. The end of the DNA fits TRBJ2-7 better, so the J call may be wrong. CDR1 is MGHRA and CDR2 is YSYEKL in the germline V gene. The CDR3 has 16 amino acids. For the CDR3, the DNA is TGCGCCAGCAGCCAAGGAAGGACAGGGAATCCCTACGAGCAGTACTTC. As protein: CASSQGRTGNPYEQYF.

There are a few counts of this clone. V gene TRBV4-3 combines with J gene TRBJ1-4; no clear D gene. Trimming took 0 bases from V and 5 from J, leaving 7 bases between them. CDR1 and CDR2 from the germline V gene are LGHNA and YSLEER. The CDR3 has 14 residues. CDR3 coding DNA: TGCGCCAGCAGCCAAGAATTCAGGAATGAAAAACTGTTTTTT. Its protein product is CASSQEFRNEKLFF.

The chain joins TRBV6-5 to TRBJ1-5; D is ambiguous. The CDR3 is 13 amino acids. Trimming took 5 bases from V and 5 from J, leaving 10 bases between them. CDR1 MNHEY and CDR2 SVGAGI come from the germline V gene. CDR3 loop: CASSTHFDQPQHF. CDR3 sequence (DNA): TGTGCCAGCAGTACTCACTTTGATCAGCCCCAGCATTTT.

This clone turned up a few times. The CDR3 DNA follows: TGTGCCAGCAGTTACTCGTTGATAGGGGCTGTCACTGAAGCTTTCTTT. Amino acids: CASSYSLIGAVTEAFF. The chain has TRBV6-5 and TRBJ1-1; D perhaps matches TRBD1 (5 bases). Trimming pared 0 bases from V and 4 bases from J, leaving 15 bases between. The V gene's germline CDR1 is MNHEY and CDR2 SVGAGI. The CDR3 has 16 amino acids.

V is TRBV30 and J is TRBJ2-5; TRBD2 agrees at 8 bases. Germline values: CDR1 GTSNPN, CDR2 SVGIG (reference sequence). The V and J ends lost 7 bases and 10 bases, in that order; junction bases with no gene match: 14. This CDR3 has 13 residues. The CDR3 bases are TGTGCCTCCGGAGACGGGGGGGGGCCGGGCCAGTACTTC. Translation: CASGDGGGPGQYF.

V is TRBV10-2 and J is TRBJ1-1; D is ambiguous. CDR3 length: 15 residues. V was pared by 8 bases and J by 6 bases, with 22 bases between. Germline-derived CDR1 and CDR2 are WSHSY and SAAADI. CDR3 DNA: TGCGCCAGCCTAATAGCCGGGAACAGCCGCTCTGAAGCTTTCTTT. As protein: CASLIAGNSRSEAFF.

There are a few counts of this clone. The rearrangement links TRBV7-2 to TRBJ1-6, with D hard to call. From germline, CDR1 is SGHTA and CDR2 FQGNSA. This CDR3 contains 15 residues. V lost 5 bases, J lost 10 bases, and 18 bases lay in between. CDR3 DNA sequence: TGTGCCAGCAGCAGTCAAGGGAGGCTCGGATCACCCCTCCACTTT. Translating gives CASSSQGRLGSPLHF.

This CDR3 reads CASSLEGTGRSSYEQYF. CDR3 nucleotides: TGTGCCAGCAGCTTAGAGGGGACAGGGAGAAGCTCCTACGAGCAGTACTTC. The chain combines TRBV7-8 with TRBJ2-7; TRBD1 agrees at 9 bases. CDR3 length equals 17 residues. V lost 1 base and J lost 0; bases outside the gene matches: 7. Germline CDR1 is SGHVS and CDR2 is FQNEAQ.

The chain uses TRBV28 and TRBJ1-4; D call uncertain. In germline, CDR1 is MDHEN, CDR2 SYDVKM. This CDR3 is 14 amino acids long. Trimming took off 6 bases at V and 7 bases at J, with 15 bases between the two ends. CDR3 region: CASRPREAGEKLFF. CDR3 bases: TGTGCCAGCAGGCCCCGGGAAGCAGGTGAAAAACTGTTTTTT.

The chain combines TRBV6-1 with TRBJ1-2, with 8 bases that match TRBD1. Germline V gene lookup returns CDR1 MNHNS and CDR2 SASEGT. Trimming took 3 bases from V and 8 from J; bases not matched to a gene: 5. The CDR3 is made up of 13 amino acids. Written as DNA, the CDR3 is TGTGCCAGCAGTGACCGGGACAGGACCGGCTACACCTTC. Protein product: CASSDRDRTGYTF.

The table lists this clone with a few counts. The rearrangement joins TRBV11-3 to TRBJ2-3; perhaps TRBD2 as D (6 bases). Germline CDR1 SGHNT, CDR2 YENEEA. The CDR3 is 17 amino acids. The germline V and J ends were trimmed by 4 bases and 1 base, with 18 bases remaining between them. The CDR3 DNA follows: TGTGCCAGCAGCTCAAGGGACTCGCCGTCGGGCACAGATACGCAGTATTTT. It translates to CASSSRDSPSGTDTQYF.

The rearrangement links TRBV5-6 to TRBJ2-5; possibly TRBD1 for D (6 bases). Trimming took off 4 bases at V and 2 bases at J, with 12 bases between the two ends. The CDR3 totals 14 residues. CDR1 is SGHDT, CDR2 YYEEEE, per germline. CDR3 sequence (DNA): TGTGCCAGCAGCACCACGACAGGACAAGAGACCCAGTACTTC. Protein product: CASSTTTGQETQYF.

The J gene is TRBJ2-7, the V gene TRBV9; 7 bases line up with TRBD2. Looked up from germline, CDR1 is SGDLS and CDR2 is YYNGEE. This CDR3 has 15 residues. V dropped 0 bases and J dropped 1; count of bases not matched to a gene: 4. The CDR3 DNA follows: TGTGCCAGCAGCGTAGATAGCGGGCGTTCCTACGAGCAGTACTTC. Translation gives CASSVDSGRSYEQYF. The whole variable domain, filled in from reference TRBV9 and TRBJ2-7, reads DSGVTQTPKHLITATGQRVTLRCSPRSGDLSVYWYQQSLDQGLQFLIQYYNGEERAKGNILERFSAQQFPDLHSELNLSSLELGDSALYFCASSVDSGRSYEQYFGPGTRLTVT.

The chain links TRBV2 to TRBJ1-2; 8 bases agree with TRBD1. This CDR3 is 13 amino acids long. Trimming took 7 bases from V and 8 from J; bases not matched to a gene: 9. Germline V CDR1 and CDR2: SNHLY, FYNNEI. In DNA form, the CDR3 reads TGTGCCAGCACCGGACAGGGAATGGGGGGCTACACCTTC. Its translation is CASTGQGMGGYTF. The whole variable domain, remainder taken from reference TRBV2 and TRBJ1-2, is EPEVTQTPSHQVTQMGQEVILRCVPISNHLYFYWYRQILGQKVEFLVSFYNNEISEKSEIFDDQFSVERPDGSNFTLKIRSTKLEDSAMYFCASTGQGMGGYTFGSGTRLTVV.

The chain combines TRBV28 with TRBJ2-7, with D tentatively TRBD2 (5 bases). CDR3 length: 11 residues. Germline assignment: CDR1 MDHEN and CDR2 SYDVKM. Between the trimmed V and J ends, which lost 10 bases and 3 bases, there was a span of 10 bases. The CDR3 DNA follows: TGTGCCACCGGGGTAGGCTACGAGCAGTACTTC. Encoded protein: CATGVGYEQYF.

The rearrangement links TRBV6-5 to TRBJ2-6; D perhaps matches TRBD2 (6 bases). The CDR3 is 16 residues long. CDR1 MNHEY and CDR2 SVGAGI come from the germline V gene. The V end lost 2 bases, the J end lost 3 bases, and 11 bases lay between the germline ends. CDR3 sequence (DNA): TGTGCCAGCAGTTACGGGAGGCCTTATGGGGCCAACGTCCTGACTTTC. Amino acids: CASSYGRPYGANVLTF.

The chain carries TRBV5-1 and TRBJ2-5, with TRBD1 matching over 7 bases. Germline loops: CDR1 SGHRS, CDR2 YFSETQ. The length of the CDR3 is 15 residues. Unmatched junction bases numbered 8, after V lost 4 bases and J lost 2 bases. The CDR3 region is CASSRAGTEQETQYF. The CDR3 bases are TGCGCCAGCAGCCGGGCCGGGACAGAGCAAGAGACCCAGTACTTC.

The chain uses TRBV5-4 and TRBJ2-2; D is ambiguous. Deletions cut 4 bases from V and 2 bases from J, with 6 bases between. Germline values: CDR1 SGHNT, CDR2 YYREEE (reference sequence). The CDR3 is 13 residues long. The CDR3 region has the DNA TGTGCCAGCAGCCGCGAAAACACCGGGGAGCTGTTTTTT. It specifies CASSRENTGELFF.

J is TRBJ2-6 and V is TRBV19; D is unresolved. Germline V CDR1 and CDR2: LNHDA, SQIVND (reference sequence). CDR3 size: 16 residues. Trimming cost V 0 bases and J 4 bases, with 10 bases left between them. The CDR3 here is CASSIDSVPGANVLTF. CDR3 bases: TGTGCCAGTAGTATAGACTCCGTCCCCGGGGCCAACGTCCTGACTTTC.

This chain joins TRBV28 and TRBJ2-1; D remains unclear. Trimming took 3 bases from V and 8 from J, leaving 17 bases between them. CDR1 and CDR2 from the germline V gene are MDHEN and SYDVKM. The CDR3 runs to 15 residues. The CDR3 protein is CASSFVSLRLDEQFF. The CDR3 DNA sequence: TGTGCCAGCAGTTTCGTCTCTCTACGTTTGGATGAGCAGTTCTTC.

V gene TRBV7-2 combines with J gene TRBJ2-5; no definite D call. Germline V gives CDR1 SGHTA, CDR2 FQGNSA. Trimming shortened V by 1 base and J by 1 base, and 7 bases separated the two germline ends. The CDR3 totals 14 residues. CDR3 coding DNA: TGTGCCAGCAGCTTAGAGCTGGTCCAAGAGACCCAGTACTTC. Protein: CASSLELVQETQYF.

On this clone itself: The junction departs from the called germline gene at one end, perhaps through a read error. This chain links TRBV7-2 with TRBJ2-7; 7 bases line up with TRBD1. Germline CDR1 reads SGHTA; CDR2 reads FQGNSA. The CDR3 spans 15 residues. The CDR3 region has the DNA TGTGTCAGCAGCTCCACAGGGGCCCTAACCTACGAGCAGTACTTC. This gives the protein CVSSSTGALTYEQYF.

V usage is TRBV14 and J usage is TRBJ2-3; the D is unclear. CDR3 length equals 14 residues. The ends were cut back, 3 bases at V and 0 bases at J, with 7 bases in the middle. CDR1 and CDR2 (germline): SGHDN, FVKESK. The CDR3 DNA reads as TGTGCCAGCAGCCACCCTTTCAGCACAGATACGCAGTATTTT. Translation: CASSHPFSTDTQYF.

The J gene is TRBJ2-7, the V gene TRBV7-8, with 10 bases fitting TRBD1. Germline V gene sequence: CDR1 SGHVS, CDR2 FQNEAQ. This CDR3 is 18 amino acids long. V dropped 2 bases and J dropped 6; count of bases not matched to a gene: 16. The CDR3 protein is CASSLRSATGGFRVEQYF. CDR3 in DNA: TGTGCCAGCAGCTTAAGGTCAGCGACAGGGGGCTTCCGGGTCGAGCAGTACTTC.

This clone appeared a few times. This chain connects TRBV18 to TRBJ2-7; D is unclear. Per the germline V gene, CDR1 is KGHSH and CDR2 is LQKENI. Trimming pared 3 bases from V and 8 bases from J, leaving 23 bases between. CDR3 length: 16 amino acids. CDR3 amino acids: CASSPNPPGALDQQYF. DNA for the CDR3: TGTGCCAGCTCACCGAACCCTCCGGGTGCCCTCGATCAGCAGTACTTC.

The V gene is TRBV18, the J gene TRBJ2-1; 7 positions match TRBD1. Per germline, CDR1 KGHSH and CDR2 LQKENI. With V trimmed by 4 bases and J by 5 bases, 8 bases remained unmatched. The CDR3 has 15 residues. CDR3 in amino acids: CASSLATGLDNEQFF. As DNA, the CDR3 is TGTGCCAGCTCACTCGCGACAGGGTTAGACAATGAGCAGTTCTTC.

This chain's CDR3 is CASSGQFDEQFF. The CDR3 bases are TGTGCCAGCAGTGGACAATTCGATGAGCAGTTCTTC. This chain links TRBV2 with TRBJ2-1, with D uncertain. Trimming took off 4 bases at V and 8 bases at J, with 9 bases between the two ends. Germline V gene sequence: CDR1 SNHLY, CDR2 FYNNEI. There are 12 residues in the CDR3. The full variable domain, its missing parts supplied by reference TRBV2 and TRBJ2-1, is EPEVTQTPSHQVTQMGQEVILRCVPISNHLYFYWYRQILGQKVEFLVSFYNNEISEKSEIFDDQFSVERPDGSNFTLKIRSTKLEDSAMYFCASSGQFDEQFFGPGTRLTVL.

The sample holds a few counts of this clone. The sample holds other DNA sequences that translate to the same CDR3. The rearrangement uses TRBV4-3 and TRBJ1-3; TRBD1 might be the D (5 bases). The length of the CDR3 is 15 residues. V lost 0 bases to trimming and J lost 1 base, with 7 bases between them. In germline, CDR1 is LGHNA, CDR2 YSLEER. The CDR3 here is CASSQDSGSGNTIYF. CDR3 nucleotide sequence: TGCGCCAGCAGCCAAGATTCAGGGTCTGGAAACACCATATATTTT.

This chain uses TRBV11-3 with TRBJ2-7; the D gene is possibly TRBD1 (5 bases). CDR1 and CDR2 from the germline V gene are SGHNT and YENEEA. This CDR3 contains 13 residues. Trimming stripped 1 base from V and 6 bases from J, with 10 bases between. CDR3 nucleotides: TGTGCCAGCAGCTTAGGTCAGGGCTCCGAGCAGTACTTC. Translating it yields CASSLGQGSEQYF.